Presented here are 17 T cell receptor beta chains from one specimen sequenced in a study of long-term antiretroviral therapy in people with HIV. Survey-level immunoSEQ v3.0 assays were run. TCRdb's table, derived via immunoSEQ multiplex PCR, lists solely in-frame clones and lacks some. Here the sample spans tens of thousands of clones, 86% being singletons. The specimen was unsorted PBMCs, collected 0.8 years after starting antiretroviral therapy. All receptors derive from a woman in her twenties or thirties with HIV.

The rearrangement links TRBV5-4 to TRBJ2-7, with TRBD1 identical over 12 bases. V shed 3 bases, J shed 4 bases, and the junction held 2 bases outside the gene matches. The CDR3 runs to 14 residues. In germline, CDR1 is SGHNT, CDR2 YYREEE (reference sequence). The CDR3 nucleotides are TGTGCCAGCAGCTGGGACAGGGGGCTGTACGAGCAGTACTTC. This encodes CASSWDRGLYEQYF.

This clone occurred once. Here the CDR3 reads CASSLESGNGEAFF. The CDR3 DNA reads as TGCGCCAGCAGCTTGGAGTCAGGGAATGGTGAAGCTTTCTTT. V is TRBV5-1 and J is TRBJ1-1; D is perhaps TRBD1 (5 bases). V was clipped by 0 bases and J by 7 bases, with 13 bases between them. Germline V gives CDR1 SGHRS, CDR2 YFSETQ. The CDR3 consists of 14 residues. The whole variable domain, filled in from reference TRBV5-1 and TRBJ1-1, reads KAGVTQTPRYLIKTRGQQVTLSCSPISGHRSVSWYQQTPGQGLQFLFEYFSETQRNKGNFPGRFSGRQFSNSRSEMNVSTLELGDSALYLCASSLESGNGEAFFGQGTRLTVV.

J is TRBJ2-7 and V is TRBV29-1; D not resolved. CDR3 length: 12 residues. Trimming left V 0 bases short and J 3 bases short, with 6 bases between. Germline V CDR1 and CDR2: SQVTM, ANQGSEA. The CDR3 sequence is CSVEEGSYEQYF. CDR3 coding DNA: TGCAGCGTTGAAGAAGGCAGCTACGAGCAGTACTTC.

V and J are TRBV6-5 and TRBJ1-2; D is perhaps TRBD1 (5 bases). Trimming took 6 bases from V and 3 from J, leaving 17 bases between them. Looked up from germline, CDR1 is MNHEY and CDR2 is SVGAGI. This CDR3 contains 15 residues. CDR3 sequence: CASRISGGSDYGYTF. The DNA of the CDR3 is TGTGCCAGCAGAATATCCGGGGGATCGGACTATGGCTACACCTTC.

This clone was observed once. J is TRBJ2-5 and V is TRBV5-1; 10 positions match TRBD1. CDR1 SGHRS and CDR2 YFSETQ come from the germline V gene. With V trimmed by 0 bases and J by 5 bases, 7 bases remained unmatched. The CDR3 spans 16 residues. CDR3 bases: TGCGCCAGCAGCTTGGGGGGGACAGGGGAGGCGGAGACCCAGTACTTC. Translating gives CASSLGGTGEAETQYF.

This clone was counted once. The genes are TRBV5-1 and TRBJ2-7; perhaps TRBD2 as D (5 bases). The CDR3 runs to 14 residues. V lost 4 bases, J lost 2 bases, and 13 bases lay in between. Germline V gene sequence: CDR1 SGHRS, CDR2 YFSETQ. As DNA, the CDR3 is TGCGCCAGCAGCCCCGGGGTAGGTCCCTACGAGCAGTACGTC. Translating it yields CASSPGVGPYEQYV.

V and J are TRBV7-9 and TRBJ1-2, with 8 positions matching TRBD1. The trim removed 5 bases at V and 3 bases at J, leaving 2 bases unmatched. Germline CDR1 reads SEHNR; CDR2 reads FQNEAQ (reference sequence). The CDR3 has 13 residues. The CDR3 loop reads CASSATGDYGYTF. The DNA of the CDR3 is TGTGCCAGCAGCGCGACAGGGGACTATGGCTACACCTTC.

This chain links TRBV6-1 with TRBJ1-5; 7 bases fit TRBD1. Germline V lookup: CDR1 MNHNS, CDR2 SASEGT. The CDR3 runs 15 residues. V gave up 3 bases and J gave up 6 bases; unmatched junction bases: 8. CDR3 protein: CASSEADRAGQPQHF. CDR3 nucleotide sequence: TGTGCCAGCAGTGAGGCCGACAGGGCTGGTCAGCCCCAGCATTTT.

For the CDR3, the DNA is TGTGCCAGCAGCCCCGGTGGGGACAGGGGGTATAATTCACCCCTCCACTTT. It translates to CASSPGGDRGYNSPLHF. The chain is built from TRBV7-8 and TRBJ1-6; 11 bases fit TRBD1. Germline V gives CDR1 SGHVS, CDR2 FQNEAQ. CDR3 length: 17 residues. J gave up 4 bases and V 5 bases, and 7 bases lay outside the gene matches. The complete variable domain, with remaining parts taken from reference TRBV7-8 and TRBJ1-6, reads GAGVSQSPRYKVAKRGQDVALRCDPISGHVSLFWYQQALGQGPEFLTYFQNEAQLDKSGLPSDRFFAERPEGSVSTLKIQRTQQEDSAVYLCASSPGGDRGYNSPLHFGNGTRLTVT.

V and J are TRBV9 and TRBJ2-2; D not resolved. The CDR3 runs 12 residues. The V gene lost 3 bases and the J gene lost 3 bases, with 3 bases spanning the gap. Per the germline V gene, CDR1 is SGDLS and CDR2 is YYNGEE. The CDR3 DNA reads TGTGCCAGCAGCGGGGACACCGGGGAGCTGTTTTTT. Translated, it gives CASSGDTGELFF.

This clone was counted between two and nine times. The sample has other DNA sequences that encode this CDR3 too. The chain uses TRBV27 and TRBJ2-2; no firm D call. The CDR3 runs 12 residues. Germline V lookup: CDR1 MNHEY, CDR2 SMNVEV (reference sequence). The V end was cut by 5 bases, the J end by 5 bases, with 6 bases between. CDR3 nucleotides: TGTGCCAGCAGTGGAAATACCGGGGAGCTGTTTTTT. It encodes CASSGNTGELFF.

The chain uses TRBV7-7 and TRBJ2-5; 7 bases fit TRBD2. V dropped 8 bases and J dropped 1; count of bases not matched to a gene: 7. The CDR3 runs 14 residues. Looked up from germline, CDR1 is SSHAT and CDR2 is FNYEAQ (reference sequence). CDR3: CASPLAELQETQYF. The DNA for the CDR3 is TGTGCCAGCCCCCTAGCGGAACTCCAAGAGACCCAGTACTTC.

CDR3 sequence (DNA): TGCGCCAGCAGCCAAGATCGAACGGGGAGCCAAGAGACCCAGTACTTC. Its translation is CASSQDRTGSQETQYF. The chain links TRBV4-1 to TRBJ2-5, with TRBD2 as a possible D gene (5 bases). The CDR3 contains 16 residues. The V gene lost 0 bases and the J gene lost 1 base, with 12 bases spanning the gap. CDR1 MGHRA and CDR2 YSYEKL come from the germline V gene.

The sample holds a few counts of this clone. The chain combines TRBV6-1 with TRBJ2-7, with 8 bases fitting TRBD1. The CDR3 length is 14 residues. J was trimmed by 7 bases and V by 8 bases; bases with no gene match: 13. The germline V gene has CDR1 MNHNS and CDR2 SASEGT. The CDR3 here is CASGRTGFSGEQYV. For the CDR3, the DNA is TGTGCCAGCGGACGGACAGGGTTCTCGGGGGAGCAGTACGTC.

The count of this clone is one. The V gene is TRBV18, the J gene TRBJ1-4; no clear D gene. The CDR3 has 14 amino acids. V shed 0 bases and J shed 5 bases, with 7 bases lying between them. Germline V gene data show CDR1 as KGHSH and CDR2 as LQKENI. CDR3 region: CASSPPVRNEKLFF. CDR3 sequence (DNA): TGTGCCAGCTCACCACCTGTCCGAAATGAAAAACTGTTTTTT.

The chain is built from TRBV11-2 and TRBJ2-7; possibly TRBD2 for D (5 bases). The V end was cut by 1 base, the J end by 4 bases, with 14 bases between. The CDR3 is 15 residues long. The V gene's germline CDR1 is SGHAT and CDR2 FQNNGV. In nucleotides, the CDR3 is TGTGCCAGCAGCTTAGGAGGCGACTATTTTTACGAGCAGTACTTC. It specifies CASSLGGDYFYEQYF.

The rearrangement uses TRBV7-6 and TRBJ2-7; 8 nucleotides match TRBD2. Germline V gene lookup returns CDR1 SGHVS and CDR2 FNYEAQ. Trimming at V came to 2 bases and at J to 2 bases, leaving 8 bases not matched to a gene. The CDR3 is 16 residues long. The CDR3 reads CASSLSSRGGTYEQYF. CDR3 DNA: TGTGCCAGCAGCTTAAGTTCCCGGGGGGGCACCTACGAGCAGTACTTC.